Below, 22 T cell receptor beta chains from the same sample are listed, as sequenced in a study of blood T cell repertoires in COVID-19. The assay was immunoSEQ multiplex PCR, and TCRdb's table has in-frame clones only and misses some. The sample lists under 250,000 clones, around 80% seen once, with about 9% in the top ten. The material sequenced was peripheral blood. These TCRs come from a man aged 35-49 years with active or convalescent COVID-19.

The gene calls are TRBV15 and TRBJ1-4, with 7 bases that match TRBD1. The V segment lost 4 bases and the J segment 7 bases; nucleotides outside the gene matches: 6. This CDR3 has 14 residues. The germline CDR1 and CDR2 sequences are LNHNV and YYDKDF (reference sequence). The CDR3, as DNA: TGTGCCACCAGCAAAGGACAGGCTGGTGAAAAACTGTTTTTT. It yields the protein CATSKGQAGEKLFF.

V gene TRBV24-1 combines with J gene TRBJ2-3; 7 bases are a match to TRBD2. Germline V lookup: CDR1 KGHDR, CDR2 SFDVKD. This CDR3 spans 16 amino acids. J lost 2 bases, V lost 9 bases, and 13 bases had no gene match. CDR3 in amino acids: CATAGSTSAYTDTQYF. In DNA form, the CDR3 reads TGTGCCACCGCGGGGAGTACTAGCGCATACACAGATACGCAGTATTTT.

The chain is built from TRBV11-3 and TRBJ2-4; D is uncertain. V gave up 5 bases and J gave up 8 bases, with 10 bases separating them. This CDR3 has 12 amino acids. CDR1 is SGHNT and CDR2 is YENEEA in the germline V gene. For the CDR3, the DNA is TGTGCCAGCAGCGACTGGCAAGACATTCAGTACTTC. This codes for CASSDWQDIQYF.

J is TRBJ1-5 and V is TRBV6-5; D might be TRBD1 (5 bases). Germline CDR1 is MNHEY and CDR2 is SVGAGI. V lost 2 bases, J lost 6 bases, and 11 bases lay in between. CDR3 size: 14 residues. The DNA of the CDR3 is TGTGCCAGCAGTTACGGGGGGATGGGTCAGCCCCAGCATTTT. This codes for CASSYGGMGQPQHF.

V is TRBV16 and J is TRBJ1-2, with 9 bases fitting TRBD1. CDR1 and CDR2 from the germline V gene are KGHSY and FQNENV. The CDR3 has 15 amino acids. V trimming: 4 bases; J trimming: 4 bases; junction bases outside the gene matches: 7. CDR3 sequence (DNA): TGTGCCAGCAGCCCCCGACAGGGGGGGCTCTATGGCTACACCTTC. It codes for CASSPRQGGLYGYTF.

The V and J genes are TRBV10-3 and TRBJ1-3, with TRBD1 matching 7 bases. Germline V gene lookup returns CDR1 ENHRY and CDR2 SYGVKD. The CDR3 runs to 16 residues. V shed 10 bases and J 0 bases; nucleotides not matched to a gene: 12. The CDR3 DNA reads as TGTGCCACCCTTAGACAGGGCCCCCGCTCTGGAAACACCATATATTTT. This gives the protein CATLRQGPRSGNTIYF.

This sequence joins TRBV18 and TRBJ2-1; 10 positions match TRBD2. Per germline, CDR1 KGHSH and CDR2 LQKENI. The J segment lost 6 bases and the V segment lost 6 bases, leaving 8 bases of the junction unmatched. This CDR3 comprises 15 residues. The DNA of the CDR3 is TGTGCCAGCTCTCCTGGGACTAGCGAGGGCAATGAGCAGTTCTTC. It yields the protein CASSPGTSEGNEQFF.

V is TRBV5-6 and J is TRBJ2-3, with 10 bases fitting TRBD2. The CDR3 length is 16 residues. Looked up from germline, CDR1 is SGHDT and CDR2 is YYEEEE. Trimming took 0 bases from V and 5 from J; bases not matched to a gene: 6. CDR3 in amino acids: CASSLERGGFQDTQYF. CDR3 bases: TGTGCCAGCAGCTTGGAGCGGGGGGGCTTTCAAGATACGCAGTATTTT.

This clone has a single count. This chain joins TRBV28 and TRBJ1-5; possible D gene TRBD1, 5 bases. Germline assignment: CDR1 MDHEN and CDR2 SYDVKM. There are 15 residues in the CDR3. Trimming took off 1 base at V and 6 bases at J, with 13 bases between the two ends. CDR3 nucleotides: TGTGCCAGCAGTTTATTCGGGGGAGGAGGTCAGCCCCAGCATTTT. This translates into CASSLFGGGGQPQHF.

The V call is TRBV2, the J call TRBJ1-2; tentatively, D is TRBD1 (5 bases). This CDR3 spans 14 amino acids. V lost 5 bases to trimming and J lost 0 bases, with 10 bases between them. Germline lookup yields CDR1 SNHLY and CDR2 FYNNEI. The CDR3 DNA reads as TGTGCCAGCAGTAAGGACACGACTAACTATGGCTACACCTTC. It specifies CASSKDTTNYGYTF. The full variable domain, completed using reference TRBV2 and TRBJ1-2, is EPEVTQTPSHQVTQMGQEVILRCVPISNHLYFYWYRQILGQKVEFLVSFYNNEISEKSEIFDDQFSVERPDGSNFTLKIRSTKLEDSAMYFCASSKDTTNYGYTFGSGTRLTVV.

The chain is built from TRBV3-1 (or the pseudogene TRBV3-2) and TRBJ2-4; 7 bases are shared with TRBD1. Trimming cost V 3 bases and J 6 bases; bases outside gene matches: 2. The length of the CDR3 is 13 residues. Germline-derived CDR1 and CDR2 are LGHDT and YNNKEL (reference sequence). The CDR3 nucleotides are TGTGCCAGCAGCCAGAACAGGGGAAACATTCAGTACTTC. Residues: CASSQNRGNIQYF.

This clone was seen just once. The chain couples TRBV7-9 to TRBJ1-3; TRBD1 matches at 7 bases. The CDR3 sequence is 15 residues long. Germline V gives CDR1 SEHNR, CDR2 FQNEAQ (reference sequence). V was pared by 5 bases and J by 3 bases, with 7 bases of the junction left unmatched. CDR3 protein: CASSDDRVLGNTIYF. CDR3 in DNA: TGTGCCAGCAGCGACGACAGGGTCCTTGGAAACACCATATATTTT.

V usage is TRBV6-2 or TRBV6-3 and J usage is TRBJ1-4; D perhaps matches TRBD1 (6 bases). Germline-derived CDR1 and CDR2 are MNHEY and SVGEGT. The germline V and J ends were trimmed by 0 bases and 3 bases, with 8 bases remaining between them. The CDR3 extends over 15 amino acids. CDR3 nucleotides: TGTGCCAGCAGTTACTCCTACAGGGCTAATGAAAAACTGTTTTTT. It yields the protein CASSYSYRANEKLFF.

Turning to this clone: At one end, the junction sequence differs from germline, possibly due to a read error. The chain joins TRBV6-5 to TRBJ1-1; 7 bases align to TRBD1. The CDR3 is 15 residues long. CDR1 and CDR2 (germline): MNHEY, SVGAGI. Written as DNA, the CDR3 is TGTGCCAGCAGTGACTCACGACAGGGACGGACTGAAGCTTTCTTT. This codes for CASSDSRQGRTEAFF.

V and J are TRBV20-1 and TRBJ1-2; D may be TRBD1 (6 bases). Trimming removed 5 bases from V and 13 bases from J, with 17 bases in between. In germline, CDR1 is DFQATT, CDR2 SNEGSKA (reference sequence). The CDR3 has 11 residues. The CDR3 spells CSAGPRQELTF. The CDR3 DNA reads TGCAGTGCTGGGCCCCGACAGGAACTCACCTTC.

This sequence joins TRBV25-1 and TRBJ2-5; TRBD1 might be the D (6 bases). CDR3 length: 12 residues. The V and J ends lost 6 bases and 4 bases respectively, with 9 bases between them. Germline V gives CDR1 MGHDK, CDR2 SYGVNS. The CDR3 DNA sequence: TGTGCCAGCAGAGGGGGTGTAGAGACCCAGTACTTC. This encodes CASRGGVETQYF.

This clone was counted a single time. The rearrangement joins TRBV6-5 to TRBJ1-1; the match to TRBD1 covers 7 bases. CDR1 MNHEY and CDR2 SVGAGI come from the germline V gene. V lost 6 bases, J lost 2 bases, and 6 bases stayed unmatched. The CDR3 is 14 amino acids. The DNA of the CDR3 is TGTGCCAGCAGACCGGGACAGACAAACACTGAAGCTTTCTTT. Protein: CASRPGQTNTEAFF.

V gene TRBV5-6 combines with J gene TRBJ1-1, with a weak D call TRBD1 (6 bases). V gave up 7 bases and J gave up 0 bases, with 16 bases separating them. The CDR3 runs to 15 residues. Germline lookup yields CDR1 SGHDT and CDR2 YYEEEE. The CDR3 region is CASSPGGLMNTEAFF. Here the CDR3 DNA reads TGTGCCAGCTCACCCGGGGGGCTTATGAACACTGAAGCTTTCTTT.

This chain uses TRBV7-2 with TRBJ2-3; 10 bases fit TRBD2. Germline V gene lookup returns CDR1 SGHTA and CDR2 FQGNSA. V was clipped by 4 bases and J by 2 bases; unmatched bases: 6. This CDR3 is built from 16 residues. Here the CDR3 reads CASSSGLASNTDTQYF. CDR3 coding DNA: TGTGCCAGCAGCTCGGGACTAGCGTCAAACACAGATACGCAGTATTTT. Variable domain in full (rest from reference TRBV7-2 and TRBJ2-3): GAGVSQSPSNKVTEKGKDVELRCDPISGHTALYWYRQSLGQGLEFLIYFQGNSAPDKSGLPSDRFSAERTGGSVSTLTIQRTQQEDSAVYLCASSSGLASNTDTQYFGPGTRLTVL.

The rearrangement links TRBV18 to TRBJ1-5, with 10 positions matching TRBD1. J was trimmed by 0 bases and V by 2 bases; bases with no gene match: 1. The CDR3 runs 16 residues. In germline, CDR1 is KGHSH, CDR2 LQKENI. CDR3 protein: CASSPGTGVSNQPQHF. CDR3 DNA sequence: TGTGCCAGCTCACCAGGGACAGGGGTTAGCAATCAGCCCCAGCATTTT. The full variable domain, completed using reference TRBV18 and TRBJ1-5, is NAGVMQNPRHLVRRRGQEARLRCSPMKGHSHVYWYRQLPEEGLKFMVYLQKENIIDESGMPKERFSAEFPKEGPSILRIQQVVRGDSAAYFCASSPGTGVSNQPQHFGDGTRLSIL.

V is TRBV28 and J is TRBJ1-2, with 8 bases that match TRBD1. Germline CDR1 and CDR2: MDHEN and SYDVKM. There are 14 residues in the CDR3. J was trimmed by 6 bases and V by 5 bases; bases with no gene match: 8. The CDR3 region is CASSPGQGVDGYTF. CDR3 nucleotides: TGTGCCAGCAGTCCAGGACAGGGTGTGGATGGCTACACCTTC.

The chain joins TRBV12-5 to TRBJ2-2, with D unresolved. Germline CDR1 and CDR2: LGHNT and FRNRAP. This CDR3 comprises 15 residues. V was pared by 4 bases and J by 6 bases, with 15 bases between. This chain's CDR3 is CASGSHGRLPGELFF. The CDR3 DNA sequence: TGTGCTAGTGGTTCGCACGGCAGACTCCCCGGGGAGCTGTTTTTT. The full variable domain, its missing parts supplied by reference TRBV12-5 and TRBJ2-2, is DARVTQTPRHKVTEMGQEVTMRCQPILGHNTVFWYRQTMMQGLELLAYFRNRAPLDDSGMPKDRFSAEMPDATLATLKIQPSEPRDSAVYFCASGSHGRLPGELFFGEGSRLTVL.